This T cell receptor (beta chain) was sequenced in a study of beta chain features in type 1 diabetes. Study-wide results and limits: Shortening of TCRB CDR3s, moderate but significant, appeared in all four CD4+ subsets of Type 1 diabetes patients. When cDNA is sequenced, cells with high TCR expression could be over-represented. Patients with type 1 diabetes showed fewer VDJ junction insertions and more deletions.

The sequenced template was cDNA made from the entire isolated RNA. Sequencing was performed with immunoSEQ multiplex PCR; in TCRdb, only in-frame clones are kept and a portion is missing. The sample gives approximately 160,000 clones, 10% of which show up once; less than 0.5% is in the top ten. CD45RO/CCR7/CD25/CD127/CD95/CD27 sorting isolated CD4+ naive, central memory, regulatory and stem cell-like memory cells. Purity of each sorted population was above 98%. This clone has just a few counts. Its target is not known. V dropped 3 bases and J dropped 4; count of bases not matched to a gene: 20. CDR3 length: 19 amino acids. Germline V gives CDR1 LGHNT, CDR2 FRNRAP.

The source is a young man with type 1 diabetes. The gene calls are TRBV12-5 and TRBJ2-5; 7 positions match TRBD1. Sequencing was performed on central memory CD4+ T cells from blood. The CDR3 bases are TGTGCTAGTGGTTTAATCCCAGACGGAGTGAGGGGGCTAACAGAGACCCAGTACTTC. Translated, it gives CASGLIPDGVRGLTETQYF.